This is a list of T cell receptor beta chains from one sample in a study of T cells expressing NK-cell markers. TCRdb derives one entry per CDR3 protein from the 5' RACE reads, leaving out DNA. The sample has just under 150,000 distinct CDR3 sequences; the top ten hold 12%. Specimen: blood T cells: a sorted CD56 or NKG2C T cell subset, CD4+ or CD8+ T cells, or bulk PBMC T cells (not recorded which). These receptors all stem from a man aged 18 to 35 in good health. Both conserved end residues are part of each CDR3. Each record gives: J gene, V gene, CDR3 protein.

J: TRBJ2-3
V: TRBV30
CDR3: CAWSRGTSSTDTQYF

J: TRBJ2-1
V: TRBV9
CDR3: CASSYGTSGNEQFF

J: TRBJ2-5
V: TRBV20-1
CDR3: CSARDLAGAGGVGLETQYF

J: TRBJ2-6
V: TRBV15
CDR3: CATSRDSDSGANVLTF

J: TRBJ2-7
V: TRBV28
CDR3: CASSLGRGPYEQYF

J: TRBJ2-1
V: TRBV27
CDR3: CASRRRDRGNEQFF

J: TRBJ2-7
V: TRBV4-2
CDR3: CASSQWVAEPGGEQYF

J: TRBJ2-1
V: TRBV11-2
CDR3: CASSLEWGNEQFF

J: TRBJ2-1
V: TRBV5-1
CDR3: CASGGTSAHEQFF

J: TRBJ1-1
V: TRBV10-3
CDR3: CAIIVGAEAFF

J: TRBJ2-2
V: TRBV5-1
CDR3: CASSSPLGTDNGELFF

J: TRBJ2-1
V: TRBV27
CDR3: CASRSGGSPNEQFF

J: TRBJ2-2
V: TRBV19
CDR3: CASSKGPGAGELFF

J: TRBJ2-7
V: TRBV12-3/TRBV12-4
CDR3: CASSFGLAETYEQYF

J: TRBJ2-2
V: TRBV7-2
CDR3: CASSFPGGSSAGELFF

J: TRBJ2-5
V: TRBV14
CDR3: CASSRTSGRETQYF

J: TRBJ2-1
V: TRBV20-1
CDR3: CSATLAQLLAGTYNEQFF

J: TRBJ2-5
V: TRBV4-3
CDR3: CASSQVHLSVIETQYF

J: TRBJ2-7
V: TRBV28
CDR3: CASSPPPGTLNEQYF

J: TRBJ2-2
V: TRBV6-5
CDR3: CASSYSPELRDPNTGELFF

J: TRBJ1-1
V: TRBV27
CDR3: CASRLGLNTEAFF

J: TRBJ2-1
V: TRBV4-3
CDR3: CASSASGSINEQFF

J: TRBJ1-1
V: TRBV20-1
CDR3: CSASPGGTEAFF

J: TRBJ1-4
V: TRBV4-1
CDR3: CASSQVVQGGEKLFF

J: TRBJ2-1
V: TRBV12-5
CDR3: CASGLGDRADEQFF

J: TRBJ2-7
V: TRBV7-2
CDR3: CASSLENGQGSYEQYF

J: TRBJ1-2
V: TRBV6-2/TRBV6-3
CDR3: CASSLGTAQGYTF

J: TRBJ2-1
V: TRBV19
CDR3: CASSSPFEQFF

J: TRBJ2-5
V: TRBV28
CDR3: CANSATGNQETQYF